These 2 T cell receptor beta chains were sequenced from one sample in a study of T-cell reconstitution after alpha-beta-depleted transplantation in children. Construction of the TCRbeta library involved unique molecular identifiers. A single record per CDR3 protein comes from TCRdb applying MiXCR to the PCR reads. This sample has 350,000 to 500,000 distinct CDR3 sequences, with 43% found just once. The sample in question was PBMCs, obtained before TCRalphabeta/CD19-depleted stem cell transplant. The receptors were gathered from a girl aged 2-10 years with aplastic anemia, due to receive a stem cell transplant.

This clonotype was recorded many times. The gene calls are TRBV20-1 and TRBJ2-5; D call uncertain. Trimming removed 6 bases at V and 1 base at J, with 9 bases between. The CDR3 spans 12 residues. The germline V gene has CDR1 DFQATT and CDR2 SNEGSKA (reference sequence). The DNA of the CDR3 is TGCAGTGCGCCGCGGCTCCAAGAGACCCAGTACTTC. Its translation is CSAPRLQETQYF.

Worth noting for this clonotype: Since a much larger clone is just one base distant, this may be a read error. The rearrangement links TRBV6-5 to TRBJ2-3; 10 bases align to TRBD2. The trim removed 4 bases at V and 4 bases at J, leaving 5 bases unmatched. This CDR3 is 15 amino acids long. In germline, CDR1 is MNHEY, CDR2 SVGAGI. As DNA, the CDR3 is TGTGCCAGCAGTTTTAGCGGGACTAGCGCAGATACGCAGTATTTT. Translation gives CASSFSGTSADTQYF.